Reported below is one T cell receptor (beta chain). TCRdb re-analysed the RT-PCR reads in MiXCR, keeping a single row per CDR3 protein. This sample yields about 700,000 distinct CDR3 sequences, of which 14% are seen a single time; about 3.6% belongs to the top ten. The clonotype originates from a female donor in good health, serving as a healthy control. Sample: memory CD4+ T cells from blood.

The CDR3 DNA reads as TGTGCCAGCAACCCGGGGGGCTATGGCTACACCTTC. Its translation: CASNPGGYGYTF. The chain links TRBV12-3 or TRBV12-4 to TRBJ1-2, with TRBD1 as a possible D gene (5 bases). The CDR3 runs 12 residues. Between the trimmed V and J ends, which lost 7 bases and 4 bases, there was a span of 10 bases.